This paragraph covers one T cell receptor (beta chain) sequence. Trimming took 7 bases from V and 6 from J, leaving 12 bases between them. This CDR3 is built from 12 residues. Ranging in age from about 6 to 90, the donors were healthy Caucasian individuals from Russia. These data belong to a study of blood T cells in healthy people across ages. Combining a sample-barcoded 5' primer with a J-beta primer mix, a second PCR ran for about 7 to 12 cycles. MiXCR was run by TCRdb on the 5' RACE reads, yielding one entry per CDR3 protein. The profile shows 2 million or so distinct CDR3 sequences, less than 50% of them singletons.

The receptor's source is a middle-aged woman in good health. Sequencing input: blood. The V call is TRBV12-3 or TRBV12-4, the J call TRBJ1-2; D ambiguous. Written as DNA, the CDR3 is TGTGCCAGCACCCCGTTATGGAATGGCTACACCTTC. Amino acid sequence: CASTPLWNGYTF.